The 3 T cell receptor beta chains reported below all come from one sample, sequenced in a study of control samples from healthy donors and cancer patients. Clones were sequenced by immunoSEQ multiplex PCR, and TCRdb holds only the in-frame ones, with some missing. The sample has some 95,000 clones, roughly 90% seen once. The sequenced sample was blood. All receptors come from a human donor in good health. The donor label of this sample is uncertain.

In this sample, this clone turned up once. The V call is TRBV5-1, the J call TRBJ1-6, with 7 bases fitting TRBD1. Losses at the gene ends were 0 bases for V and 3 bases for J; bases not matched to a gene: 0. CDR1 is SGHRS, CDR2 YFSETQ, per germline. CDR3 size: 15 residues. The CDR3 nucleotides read TGCGCCAGCAGCTTGGGGGACAGCTATAATTCACCCCTCCACTTT. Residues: CASSLGDSYNSPLHF. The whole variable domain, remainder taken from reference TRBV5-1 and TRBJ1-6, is KAGVTQTPRYLIKTRGQQVTLSCSPISGHRSVSWYQQTPGQGLQFLFEYFSETQRNKGNFPGRFSGRQFSNSRSEMNVSTLELGDSALYLCASSLGDSYNSPLHFGNGTRLTVT.

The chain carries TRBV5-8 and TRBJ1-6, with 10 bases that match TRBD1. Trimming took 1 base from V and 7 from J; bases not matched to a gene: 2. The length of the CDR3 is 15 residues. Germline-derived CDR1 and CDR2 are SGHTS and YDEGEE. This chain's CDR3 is CASSLRTGGNSPLHF. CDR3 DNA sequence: TGTGCCAGCAGCTTGAGGACAGGGGGAAATTCACCCCTCCACTTT.

The CDR3 bases are TGTGCCAGCAGTTCCCCCAGGGCAACTAATGAAAAACTGTTTTTT. Translation: CASSSPRATNEKLFF. The chain recombines TRBV28 with TRBJ1-4; TRBD1 is a possible D gene (5 bases). This CDR3 has 15 residues. Germline CDR1 MDHEN, CDR2 SYDVKM. V was trimmed by 4 bases and J by 0 bases, leaving 9 bases between them.